The 6 T cell receptor beta chains below were found in one sample sequenced in a study of blood T cell repertoires in COVID-19 (dated by TCRdb to 2020 to 2022). Receptor amplification or capture employed the immunoSEQ multiplex PCR assay. TCRdb's version of the immuneACCESS table is confined to in-frame rearrangements and falls short of the full clone set. An unresolved V gene accounts for under half of the shortfall where checked; the remainder is of unknown origin. This sample is represented by more than 120,000 clones; about 87% of them were singletons. Together, the top ten hold 0.9% to 0.95% of the sample. What was sequenced was peripheral blood. These receptors all stem from a woman in her fifties or sixties with acute or convalescent COVID-19.

The rearrangement links TRBV30 to TRBJ1-5; D possibly corresponds to TRBD1 (6 bases). The V and J ends lost 1 base and 5 bases respectively, with 21 bases between them. CDR1 is GTSNPN, CDR2 SVGIG, per germline (reference sequence). This CDR3 has 17 residues. The CDR3 nucleotides read TGTGCCTGGAGTGCACAGTATTCGAGCAGGGGAGATCAGCCCCAGCATTTT. Amino acid sequence: CAWSAQYSSRGDQPQHF.

The rearrangement uses TRBV5-5 and TRBJ2-3; D gene uncertain. V gave up 3 bases and J gave up 6 bases, with 5 bases separating them. This CDR3 region has 11 residues. In germline, CDR1 is SGHKS, CDR2 YYEKEE (reference sequence). Written as DNA, the CDR3 is TGTGCCAGCAGCTACAGCGATACGCAGTATTTT. Translating it yields CASSYSDTQYF.

The chain links TRBV25-1 to TRBJ1-1; 9 nucleotides match TRBD1. Trimming removed 8 bases from V and 8 bases from J; junction bases left unmatched: 12. Germline lookup yields CDR1 MGHDK and CDR2 SYGVNS. The CDR3 has 14 residues. The CDR3 nucleotides are TGTGCCAGCCTCTCCGGGACAGGGACCCCCGAAGCTTTCTTT. This sequence encodes CASLSGTGTPEAFF.

V usage is TRBV5-1 and J usage is TRBJ2-6; the match to TRBD1 covers 12 bases. The V gene's germline CDR1 is SGHRS and CDR2 YFSETQ. The CDR3 runs to 18 residues. The junction had 5 bases not matched to a gene; V was cut back by 0 bases and J by 4 bases. CDR3 region: CASSLAGTGGAGANVLTF. The CDR3 region has the DNA TGCGCCAGCAGCTTGGCCGGGACAGGGGGCGCGGGGGCCAACGTCCTGACTTTC. The variable domain in full, with the rest retrieved from reference TRBV5-1 and TRBJ2-6, is KAGVTQTPRYLIKTRGQQVTLSCSPISGHRSVSWYQQTPGQGLQFLFEYFSETQRNKGNFPGRFSGRQFSNSRSEMNVSTLELGDSALYLCASSLAGTGGAGANVLTFGAGSRLTVL.

This rearrangement joins TRBV11-2 to TRBJ2-1, with 8 bases identical to TRBD2. Germline CDR1 is SGHAT and CDR2 is FQNNGV. The CDR3 runs 13 residues. V lost 2 bases, J lost 9 bases, and 3 bases stayed unmatched. The DNA for the CDR3 is TGTGCCAGCAGCTTAACGGCGGGAGGTGAGCAGTTCTTC. Its protein product is CASSLTAGGEQFF.

The chain is built from TRBV3-1 (or the pseudogene TRBV3-2) and TRBJ2-2, with 14 bases aligning to TRBD2. V trimming: 2 bases; J trimming: 4 bases; junction bases outside the gene matches: 6. The CDR3 sequence is 18 residues long. CDR1 and CDR2 (germline): LGHDT, YNNKEL (reference sequence). CDR3 nucleotides: TGTGCCAGCAGCCAATCGGGACTAGCGGGAGTCCCCACCGGGGAGCTGTTTTTT. It specifies CASSQSGLAGVPTGELFF.